A single sample gave rise to the 6 T cell receptor beta chains below, sequenced in a study of neoadjuvant nivolumab and ipilimumab in lung cancer. TCRdb keeps only in-frame clones here, not all; method: immunoSEQ multiplex PCR. The repertoire holds roughly 7,400 clones, approximately 76% seen once, with approximately 4% in the top ten. This specimen was tumor tissue, taken after neoadjuvant nivolumab, alone or with ipilimumab, at or shortly before surgery. All receptors come from an adult with non-small cell lung cancer.

Here the CDR3 reads CASSGWYSYNEQFF. The CDR3 DNA is TGTGCCAGCAGTGGGTGGTACTCCTACAATGAGCAGTTCTTC. This sequence joins TRBV27 and TRBJ2-1, with no clear D. The CDR3 length is 14 residues. Germline V CDR1 and CDR2: MNHEY, SMNVEV (reference sequence). Trimming took 5 bases from V and 0 from J, leaving 8 bases between them.

The chain links TRBV27 to TRBJ2-2; possible D gene TRBD1, 6 bases. Per the germline V gene, CDR1 is MNHEY and CDR2 is SMNVEV (reference sequence). The CDR3 loop spans 15 amino acids. V was clipped by 4 bases and J by 1 base, with 10 bases between them. The CDR3 coding sequence is TGTGCCAGCAGTTCAACAGGGAGGAACACCGGGGAGCTGTTTTTT. It codes for CASSSTGRNTGELFF.

The chain joins TRBV5-4 to TRBJ1-1, with no clear D. This CDR3 comprises 14 residues. Trimming cost V 1 base and J 2 bases, with 9 bases left between them. Germline V CDR1 and CDR2: SGHNT, YYREEE (reference sequence). The CDR3 DNA follows: TGTGCCAGCAGCTTGAAGGGCCTCAACACTGAAGCTTTCTTT. Amino acid sequence: CASSLKGLNTEAFF. Looking up the rest from reference TRBV5-4 and TRBJ1-1 gives the full variable domain: ETGVTQSPTHLIKTRGQQVTLRCSSQSGHNTVSWYQQALGQGPQFIFQYYREEENGRGNFPPRFSGLQFPNYSSELNVNALELDDSALYLCASSLKGLNTEAFFGQGTRLTVV.

This chain joins TRBV9 and TRBJ1-2; a weak D match, TRBD1 (5 bases). The germline V and J ends were trimmed by 5 bases and 2 bases, with 16 bases remaining between them. The CDR3 has 15 residues. CDR1 and CDR2 (germline): SGDLS, YYNGEE. For the CDR3, the DNA is TGTGCCAGCAGTCAAACAGGACACTTAAACTATGGCTACACCTTC. Its protein is CASSQTGHLNYGYTF.

The chain uses TRBV6-5 and TRBJ2-1, with D uncertain. Trimming stripped 6 bases from V and 7 bases from J, with 13 bases between. Germline assignment: CDR1 MNHEY and CDR2 SVGAGI. The CDR3 has 13 residues. CDR3 amino acids: CASRNGLVNEQFF. For the CDR3, the DNA is TGTGCCAGCAGGAACGGGCTGGTAAATGAGCAGTTCTTC.

The chain has TRBV19 and TRBJ1-1, with 8 bases that match TRBD1. V lost 8 bases, J lost 4 bases, and 12 bases stayed unmatched. Germline CDR1 LNHDA, CDR2 SQIVND (reference sequence). The CDR3 contains 15 residues. The CDR3 region is CASLERQGSGTEAFF. The CDR3 bases are TGTGCCAGTCTGGAACGACAGGGGTCGGGCACTGAAGCTTTCTTT. The full variable domain, completed using reference TRBV19 and TRBJ1-1, is DGGITQSPKYLFRKEGQNVTLSCEQNLNHDAMYWYRQDPGQGLRLIYYSQIVNDFQKGDIAEGYSVSREKKESFPLTVTSAQKNPTAFYLCASLERQGSGTEAFFGQGTRLTVV.